A selection of T cell receptor beta chains follows, all from one sample in a study of shared clonotypes between healthy human individuals. Measured with immunoSEQ multiplex PCR; TCRdb has only the in-frame clones, and not every one. The repertoire consists of 1.6 million or so clones, with 98% occurring once and the leading ten covering approximately 0.38%. Sequencing was carried out using naive CD4+ T cells sorted from blood. The receptors shown here come from a man aged 30 to 45 in good health. The CDR3 runs from the conserved cysteine through the conserved F or W. D genes are given only for firm matches. Not all rows give a size; the values are once, few, many and, for expanded clones, a class.

17 | TRBJ2-7 | TRBV4-2 | NA | TRBD2 | CASSPGLAGESSYEQYF | TGTGCCAGCAGCCCAGGACTAGCGGGGGAATCCTCCTACGAGCAGTACTTC
15 | TRBJ1-1 | TRBV29-1 | NA | NA | CSVLVIGLPNTEAFF | TGCAGCGTTTTAGTAATTGGACTCCCGAACACTGAAGCTTTCTTT
13 | TRBJ1-1 | TRBV9 | NA | NA | CASKEVDKTEAFF | TGTGCCAGCAAGGAGGTAGATAAGACTGAAGCTTTCTTT
17 | TRBJ1-5 | TRBV19 | NA | NA | CASRLRGRGTNNQPQHF | TGTGCCAGTCGTCTTAGGGGCAGGGGAACAAACAATCAGCCCCAGCATTTT
14 | TRBJ2-2 | TRBV5-1 | NA | NA | CASSPDAVTGELFF | TGCGCCAGCAGCCCTGACGCCGTCACCGGGGAGCTGTTTTTT
11 | TRBJ1-4 | TRBV6-5 | NA | NA | CASSYLGKLFF | TGTGCCAGCAGTTACTTGGGCAAACTGTTTTTT
15 | TRBJ2-3 | TRBV7-6 | once | NA | CASSLIQGGTDTQYF | TGTGCCAGCAGCTTAATACAGGGGGGGACAGATACGCAGTATTTT
13 | TRBJ2-5 | TRBV9 | NA | NA | CASSVEPQETQYF | TGTGCCAGCAGCGTAGAACCCCAAGAGACCCAGTACTTC
17 | TRBJ2-7 | TRBV19 | NA | TRBD1 | CASSFDRGLGAHYEQYF | TGTGCCAGTAGTTTCGACAGGGGGCTAGGAGCCCATTACGAGCAGTACTTC
16 | TRBJ1-2 | TRBV5-1 | once | TRBD1 | CASTYNSGTGVDGYTF | TGCGCCAGCACCTATAACTCCGGGACAGGGGTAGATGGCTACACCTTC
11 | TRBJ2-7 | TRBV5-1 | NA | NA | CASSPGYEQYF | TGCGCCAGCAGCCCGGGCTACGAGCAGTACTTC
12 | TRBJ2-4 | TRBV29-1 | NA | TRBD2 | CSGTVLGLAEVF | TGCAGCGGGACCGTACTGGGACTAGCGGAAGTCTTC
17 | TRBJ2-6 | TRBV27 | NA | NA | CASSLLGGASGANVLTF | TGTGCCAGCAGTTTGCTTGGGGGAGCCTCTGGGGCCAACGTCCTGACTTTC
15 | TRBJ2-1 | TRBV7-9 | NA | TRBD1 | CASSLGQGPYNEQFF | TGTGCCAGCAGCTTGGGACAGGGTCCTTACAATGAGCAGTTCTTC
11 | TRBJ2-5 | TRBV20-1 | once | NA | CSARRQETQYF | TGCAGTGCTCGGCGGCAAGAGACCCAGTACTTC
11 | TRBJ1-2 | TRBV28 | NA | NA | CASSVPRGYTF | TGTGCCAGCAGTGTCCCTCGGGGCTACACCTTC
13 | TRBJ1-1 | TRBV30 | NA | NA | CAWSVRGNTEAFF | TGTGCCTGGAGTGTGAGGGGGAACACTGAAGCTTTCTTT
13 | TRBJ2-7 | TRBV5-5 | NA | NA | CASSFQGSYEQYF | TGTGCCAGCAGCTTCCAGGGTTCCTACGAGCAGTACTTC
15 | TRBJ2-7 | TRBV6-5 | NA | NA | CASNPLGLTNYEQYF | TGTGCCAGCAATCCCTTGGGACTCACTAACTACGAGCAGTACTTC
15 | TRBJ1-1 | TRBV28 | NA | NA | CASSLGAGSNTEAFF | TGTGCCAGCAGCCTAGGGGCGGGGTCGAACACTGAAGCTTTCTTT
12 | TRBJ1-1 | TRBV13 | NA | NA | CASSPGAAEAFF | TGTGCCAGCAGCCCCGGGGCGGCTGAAGCTTTCTTT
20 | TRBJ2-1 | TRBV5-1 | once | NA | CASSLAWWGGAEHDNNEQFF | TGCGCCAGCAGCTTGGCATGGTGGGGCGGAGCCGAGCATGACAACAATGAGCAGTTCTTC
13 | TRBJ2-7 | TRBV5-4 | NA | TRBD1 | CASSSGQGYEQYF | TGTGCCAGCAGCTCCGGACAGGGCTACGAGCAGTACTTC
14 | TRBJ2-1 | TRBV28 | NA | NA | CASWALSSYNEQFF | TGTGCCAGCTGGGCGTTGAGCTCCTACAATGAGCAGTTCTTC
13 | TRBJ2-5 | TRBV29-1 | once | NA | CSVAGPGGETQYF | TGCAGCGTTGCCGGTCCCGGGGGAGAGACCCAGTACTTC
14 | TRBJ2-5 | TRBV5-1 | NA | TRBD1 | CASSPGQGRETQYF | TGCGCCAGCAGCCCCGGACAGGGACGAGAGACCCAGTACTTC
13 | TRBJ2-2 | TRBV27 | NA | NA | CASSLISPGELFF | TGTGCCAGCAGTTTAATTTCCCCCGGGGAGCTGTTTTTT
14 | TRBJ2-7 | TRBV5-1 | NA | NA | CASSREGRGSEQYF | TGCGCCAGCAGCAGGGAAGGACGGGGCTCCGAGCAGTACTTC
16 | TRBJ2-3 | TRBV11-2 | NA | NA | CASSLVSGLSSDTQYF | TGTGCCAGCAGCTTAGTATCAGGGTTATCTTCAGATACGCAGTATTTT
15 | TRBJ1-4 | TRBV5-4 | NA | NA | CASRAMDATNEKLFF | TGTGCCAGCAGAGCCATGGATGCAACTAATGAAAAACTGTTTTTT
14 | TRBJ1-1 | TRBV11-2 | NA | TRBD1 | CASSLETGFTEAFF | TGTGCCAGCAGCTTGGAGACAGGGTTCACTGAAGCTTTCTTT
14 | TRBJ2-7 | TRBV5-4 | NA | NA | CASSSEDGAHEQYF | TGTGCCAGCAGCTCGGAGGACGGAGCGCACGAGCAGTACTTC
15 | TRBJ2-7 | TRBV7-9 | NA | TRBD2 | CASSSSGDTINEQYF | TGTGCCAGCAGTTCTAGCGGGGATACCATCAACGAGCAGTACTTC
11 | TRBJ1-1 | TRBV20-1 | NA | NA | CSAMENTEAFF | TGCAGTGCTATGGAGAACACTGAAGCTTTCTTT
14 | TRBJ2-1 | TRBV4-3 | NA | NA | CASSQEGVYNEQFF | TGCGCCAGCAGCCAAGAAGGCGTTTACAATGAGCAGTTCTTC
15 | TRBJ1-4 | TRBV11-2 | NA | NA | CASSSLVGGNEKLFF | TGTGCCAGCAGCTCCCTTGTTGGGGGTAATGAAAAACTGTTTTTT
14 | TRBJ1-5 | TRBV28 | NA | NA | CASSRVRGRQPQHF | TGTGCCAGCAGTAGGGTCCGGGGTCGGCAGCCCCAGCATTTT
14 | TRBJ2-2 | TRBV4-1 | NA | TRBD2 | CASGASGITGELFF | TGCGCCAGCGGGGCTAGCGGAATTACCGGGGAGCTGTTTTTT
14 | TRBJ2-7 | TRBV6-6 | NA | NA | CASREEQVKYEQYF | TGTGCCAGCAGGGAAGAACAGGTGAAATACGAGCAGTACTTC
15 | TRBJ2-2 | TRBV11-2 | NA | TRBD2 | CASSPGLAGTGELFF | TGTGCCAGCAGCCCGGGGCTAGCGGGGACCGGGGAGCTGTTTTTT